These T cell receptor beta chains were read from a single sample in a study. From the 5' RACE reads, TCRdb called clonotypes with MiXCR, one entry per CDR3 protein. Among tens of thousands of distinct CDR3 sequences listed, about 20% were seen once. Sample: Tregs sorted from blood. The origin of the receptors is a female donor with breast cancer. Both conserved end residues are part of each CDR3. The D gene is left open where the match is weak. Clone size is stated in some rows and not others, as once, few, many or a class when expanded.

V gene: TRBV3-1
D gene: TRBD1
clone size: .
J gene: TRBJ1-3
CDR3 protein: CASSQGLQGAGNTIYF
CDR3 DNA: TGTGCCAGCAGCCAAGGCCTACAGGGGGCTGGAAACACCATATATTTT

V gene: TRBV19
D gene: .
clone size: few
J gene: TRBJ2-7
CDR3 protein: CASSIRPDSSYEQYF
CDR3 DNA: TGTGCCAGTAGTATTCGACCTGACAGCTCCTACGAGCAGTACTTC

V gene: TRBV7-9
D gene: .
clone size: .
J gene: TRBJ1-1
CDR3 protein: CASTSGGISTEAFF
CDR3 DNA: TGTGCCAGCACCTCCGGGGGGATCAGCACTGAAGCTTTCTTT

V gene: TRBV28
D gene: TRBD1
clone size: .
J gene: TRBJ1-1
CDR3 protein: CASSPTGGTEAFF
CDR3 DNA: TGTGCCAGCAGCCCGACAGGGGGCACTGAAGCTTTCTTT

V gene: TRBV5-4
D gene: .
clone size: .
J gene: TRBJ1-1
CDR3 protein: CASSWAQVNTEAFF
CDR3 DNA: TGTGCCAGCAGCTGGGCACAGGTGAACACTGAAGCTTTCTTT

V gene: TRBV4-1
D gene: .
clone size: many
J gene: TRBJ1-2
CDR3 protein: CASSQGDLSGYGYTF
CDR3 DNA: TGCGCCAGCAGCCAAGGTGACCTCTCGGGCTATGGCTACACCTTC

V gene: TRBV7-3
D gene: TRBD2
clone size: few
J gene: TRBJ2-1
CDR3 protein: CASRGTGTRLYNEQFF
CDR3 DNA: TGTGCCAGCAGGGGTACCGGGACTAGACTCTACAATGAGCAGTTCTTC

V gene: TRBV6-2/TRBV6-3
D gene: .
clone size: many
J gene: TRBJ2-1
CDR3 protein: CASSSIHSRYEQFF
CDR3 DNA: TGTGCCAGCAGCTCCATACATAGTCGCTATGAGCAGTTCTTC

V gene: TRBV20-1
D gene: .
clone size: .
J gene: TRBJ1-1
CDR3 protein: CSAKLGRGAFF
CDR3 DNA: TGCAGTGCTAAGTTAGGGAGGGGAGCTTTCTTT

V gene: TRBV6-1
D gene: .
clone size: few
J gene: TRBJ2-7
CDR3 protein: CASSLFPGPAYEQYF
CDR3 DNA: TGTGCCAGCAGCCTGTTTCCGGGACCAGCCTACGAGCAGTACTTC

V gene: TRBV6-1
D gene: .
clone size: many
J gene: TRBJ2-5
CDR3 protein: CASIVGGVRETQYF
CDR3 DNA: TGTGCCAGCATTGTGGGGGGTGTACGAGAGACCCAGTACTTC

V gene: TRBV28
D gene: .
clone size: many
J gene: TRBJ2-1
CDR3 protein: CASSLRPFLGEQFF
CDR3 DNA: TGTGCCAGCAGTTTACGCCCCTTTCTAGGGGAGCAGTTCTTC

V gene: TRBV20-1
D gene: .
clone size: many
J gene: TRBJ1-2
CDR3 protein: CSARTLGYTF
CDR3 DNA: TGCAGTGCCCGGACGCTTGGCTACACCTTC

V gene: TRBV12-3/TRBV12-4
D gene: .
clone size: .
J gene: TRBJ2-1
CDR3 protein: CASSLGLAGNNEQFF
CDR3 DNA: TGTGCCAGCAGTTTAGGGCTAGCCGGGAACAATGAGCAGTTCTTC

V gene: TRBV7-9
D gene: .
clone size: .
J gene: TRBJ1-4
CDR3 protein: CASSGEKLFF
CDR3 DNA: TGTGCCAGCTCTGGTGAAAAACTGTTTTTT

V gene: TRBV4-2
D gene: .
clone size: many
J gene: TRBJ2-7
CDR3 protein: CASRRDPSYEQYF
CDR3 DNA: TGTGCCAGCCGACGGGATCCCTCCTACGAGCAGTACTTC

V gene: TRBV5-6
D gene: TRBD2
clone size: .
J gene: TRBJ2-2
CDR3 protein: CASSLALAGDTGELFF
CDR3 DNA: TGTGCCAGCAGCTTGGCCCTAGCGGGAGATACCGGGGAGCTGTTTTTT

V gene: TRBV25-1
D gene: TRBD1
clone size: .
J gene: TRBJ1-3
CDR3 protein: CASFDRGFLYF
CDR3 DNA: TGTGCCAGTTTTGACAGGGGCTTCTTATATTTT

V gene: TRBV29-1
D gene: .
clone size: few
J gene: TRBJ2-1
CDR3 protein: CSVVFAGEQFF
CDR3 DNA: TGCAGCGTTGTATTCGCAGGTGAGCAGTTCTTC

V gene: TRBV7-9
D gene: .
clone size: .
J gene: TRBJ2-7
CDR3 protein: CASSATTKGSREQYF
CDR3 DNA: TGTGCCAGCAGTGCCACGACAAAGGGGAGTAGGGAGCAGTACTTC

V gene: TRBV27
D gene: .
clone size: few
J gene: TRBJ2-6
CDR3 protein: CASSWSWLNSGANVLTF
CDR3 DNA: TGTGCCAGCAGTTGGTCATGGTTGAACTCTGGGGCCAACGTCCTGACTTTC

V gene: TRBV20-1
D gene: TRBD2
clone size: few
J gene: TRBJ2-7
CDR3 protein: CSAPTPSSGRYEQYF
CDR3 DNA: TGCAGTGCTCCGACACCGTCATCCGGGAGGTACGAGCAGTACTTC

V gene: TRBV27
D gene: TRBD1
clone size: many
J gene: TRBJ2-4
CDR3 protein: CASSSQGALHIQYF
CDR3 DNA: TGTGCCAGCAGTTCGCAGGGGGCGCTTCACATTCAGTACTTC

V gene: TRBV7-6
D gene: .
clone size: few
J gene: TRBJ1-2
CDR3 protein: CASSLGSAGGYGYTF
CDR3 DNA: TGTGCCAGCAGCTTAGGTTCGGCCGGGGGCTATGGCTACACCTTC

V gene: TRBV7-2
D gene: .
clone size: many
J gene: TRBJ1-1
CDR3 protein: CASSTQGVESTEAFF
CDR3 DNA: TGTGCCAGCAGCACGCAAGGGGTGGAAAGCACTGAAGCTTTCTTT

V gene: TRBV11-2
D gene: .
clone size: .
J gene: TRBJ2-7
CDR3 protein: CASSLESSYEQYF
CDR3 DNA: TGTGCCAGCAGCTTAGAAAGCTCCTACGAGCAGTACTTC

V gene: TRBV30
D gene: TRBD1
clone size: once
J gene: TRBJ2-7
CDR3 protein: CAWTRKQGAIAYEQYF
CDR3 DNA: TGTGCCTGGACTAGAAAACAGGGGGCGATTGCCTACGAGCAGTACTTC

V gene: TRBV6-6
D gene: .
clone size: .
J gene: TRBJ2-1
CDR3 protein: CASSYRGYNEQFF
CDR3 DNA: TGTGCCAGCAGTTACCGGGGCTACAATGAGCAGTTCTTC

V gene: TRBV7-9
D gene: .
clone size: few
J gene: TRBJ1-6
CDR3 protein: CASSSVNSPLHF
CDR3 DNA: TGTGCCAGCAGCTCGGTTAATTCACCCCTCCACTTT

V gene: TRBV6-1
D gene: .
clone size: many
J gene: TRBJ2-5
CDR3 protein: CASSELGRIETQYF
CDR3 DNA: TGTGCCAGCAGTGAATTAGGTCGGATAGAGACCCAGTACTTC

V gene: TRBV5-1
D gene: .
clone size: many
J gene: TRBJ2-1
CDR3 protein: CASSLGQRDNEQFF
CDR3 DNA: TGCGCCAGCAGCTTGGGGCAAAGGGACAATGAGCAGTTCTTC

V gene: TRBV7-9
D gene: .
clone size: .
J gene: TRBJ2-4
CDR3 protein: CASSFSSDVRYF
CDR3 DNA: TGTGCCAGCAGCTTCTCTTCGGACGTCAGGTACTTC

V gene: TRBV7-6
D gene: .
clone size: .
J gene: TRBJ1-5
CDR3 protein: CASSLAGINQPQHF
CDR3 DNA: TGTGCCAGCAGCTTAGCAGGCATCAATCAGCCCCAGCATTTT

V gene: TRBV20-1
D gene: TRBD1
clone size: few
J gene: TRBJ2-7
CDR3 protein: CSARDLGAGGKVYEQYF
CDR3 DNA: TGCAGTGCTAGAGATTTGGGAGCAGGGGGTAAGGTTTACGAGCAGTACTTC

V gene: TRBV5-1
D gene: .
clone size: many
J gene: TRBJ1-1
CDR3 protein: CASSRGDNTEAFF
CDR3 DNA: TGCGCCAGCAGCCGCGGTGATAACACTGAAGCTTTCTTT

V gene: TRBV27
D gene: .
clone size: many
J gene: TRBJ2-7
CDR3 protein: CASSLRTGSYEQYF
CDR3 DNA: TGTGCCAGCAGTTTAAGAACAGGGAGCTACGAGCAGTACTTC

V gene: TRBV20-1
D gene: .
clone size: .
J gene: TRBJ1-5
CDR3 protein: CSARIPPTHDQPQHF
CDR3 DNA: TGCAGTGCTAGAATCCCGCCGACCCACGATCAGCCCCAGCATTTT

V gene: TRBV20-1
D gene: .
clone size: .
J gene: TRBJ2-2
CDR3 protein: CSARQSGSGELFF
CDR3 DNA: TGCAGTGCTAGACAATCAGGGTCCGGGGAGCTGTTTTTT

V gene: TRBV20-1
D gene: TRBD2
clone size: .
J gene: TRBJ2-7
CDR3 protein: CSARDVAGEGYEQYF
CDR3 DNA: TGCAGTGCTAGAGATGTAGCGGGAGAGGGTTACGAGCAGTACTTC

V gene: TRBV20-1
D gene: .
clone size: few
J gene: TRBJ1-4
CDR3 protein: CSASVATNEKLFF
CDR3 DNA: TGCAGTGCTTCGGTGGCAACTAATGAAAAACTGTTTTTT

V gene: TRBV6-6
D gene: TRBD1
clone size: .
J gene: TRBJ1-5
CDR3 protein: CASSYSGQGFQPQHF
CDR3 DNA: TGTGCCAGCAGTTACTCGGGACAGGGGTTTCAGCCCCAGCATTTT

V gene: TRBV7-9
D gene: .
clone size: few
J gene: TRBJ2-2
CDR3 protein: CASSLEDRYQNTGELFF
CDR3 DNA: TGTGCCAGCAGCTTAGAGGACAGATACCAGAACACCGGGGAGCTGTTTTTT

V gene: TRBV10-3
D gene: .
clone size: few
J gene: TRBJ1-1
CDR3 protein: CAISDSLGDTEAFF
CDR3 DNA: TGTGCCATCAGTGACTCCCTAGGGGACACTGAGGCTTTCTTT

V gene: TRBV28
D gene: .
clone size: .
J gene: TRBJ1-5
CDR3 protein: CASREVFSNQPQHF
CDR3 DNA: TGTGCCAGCAGAGAGGTGTTTAGCAATCAGCCCCAGCATTTT